The entry that follows covers one TCR beta chain sequence. This sample was taken from a study of identical twins. TCRdb reprocessed the 5' RACE reads with MiXCR, giving one entry per CDR3 protein. The sample holds around 550,000 distinct CDR3 sequences; over 12% are singletons and the top ten take 0.44%. In addition, the sample was reused for a study of yellow fever vaccine responses in identical twins.

The clonotype comes from a woman aged 18-29 years in good health. The sample taken for sequencing was CD4+ T cells sorted from blood.

Here the CDR3 DNA reads TGCGCCAGCAGTGAGTCGATTGGTTCGGGAGGGCCATTTGTGTCGTCGGAGACCCAGTACTTC. Its translation is CASSESIGSGGPFVSSETQYF. The V call is TRBV10-1, the J call TRBJ2-5; 8 bases agree with TRBD2. In germline, CDR1 is WNHNN, CDR2 SYGVQD (reference sequence). The CDR3 is 21 amino acids. V dropped 0 bases and J dropped 5; count of bases not matched to a gene: 23.